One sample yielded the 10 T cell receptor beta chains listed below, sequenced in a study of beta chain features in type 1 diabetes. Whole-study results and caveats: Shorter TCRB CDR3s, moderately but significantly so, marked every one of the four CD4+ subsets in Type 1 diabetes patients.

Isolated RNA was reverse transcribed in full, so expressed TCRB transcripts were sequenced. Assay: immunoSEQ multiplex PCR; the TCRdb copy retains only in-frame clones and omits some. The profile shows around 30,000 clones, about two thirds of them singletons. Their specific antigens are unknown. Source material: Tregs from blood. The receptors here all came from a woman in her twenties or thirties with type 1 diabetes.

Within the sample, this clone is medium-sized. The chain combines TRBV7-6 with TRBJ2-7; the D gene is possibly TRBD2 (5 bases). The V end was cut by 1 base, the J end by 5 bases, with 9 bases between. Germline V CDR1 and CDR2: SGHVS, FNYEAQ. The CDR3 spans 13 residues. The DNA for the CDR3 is TGTGCCAGCAGCTTAGAAGACTACGACGAGCAGTACTTC. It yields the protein CASSLEDYDEQYF. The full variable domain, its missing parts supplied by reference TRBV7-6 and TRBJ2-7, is GAGVSQSPRYKVTKRGQDVALRCDPISGHVSLYWYRQALGQGPEFLTYFNYEAQQDKSGLPNDRFSAERPEGSISTLTIQRTEQRDSAMYRCASSLEDYDEQYFGPGTRLTVT.

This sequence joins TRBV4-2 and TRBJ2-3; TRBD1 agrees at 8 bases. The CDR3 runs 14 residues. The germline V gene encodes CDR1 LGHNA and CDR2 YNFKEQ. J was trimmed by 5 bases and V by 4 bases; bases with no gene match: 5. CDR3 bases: TGTGCCAGCAGCCCAGGGGGCCCTATAGATACGCAGTATTTT. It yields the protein CASSPGGPIDTQYF.

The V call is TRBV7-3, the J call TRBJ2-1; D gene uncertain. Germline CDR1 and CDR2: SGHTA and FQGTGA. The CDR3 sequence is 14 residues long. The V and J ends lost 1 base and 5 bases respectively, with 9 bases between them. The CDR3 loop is CASSLNGRDNEQFF. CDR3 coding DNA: TGTGCCAGCAGCTTAAATGGGCGCGACAATGAGCAGTTCTTC.

The CDR3 loop reads CASSLGTGRFTEAFF. Here the CDR3 DNA reads TGCGCCAGCAGCTTGGGGACAGGGAGATTCACTGAAGCTTTCTTT. The chain has TRBV5-1 and TRBJ1-1; 8 nucleotides align to TRBD1. With V trimmed by 0 bases and J by 4 bases, 5 bases remained unmatched. The CDR3 contains 15 residues. CDR1 and CDR2 from the germline V gene are SGHRS and YFSETQ. The full variable domain, in which reference TRBV5-1 and TRBJ1-1 provide the parts outside the CDR3, is KAGVTQTPRYLIKTRGQQVTLSCSPISGHRSVSWYQQTPGQGLQFLFEYFSETQRNKGNFPGRFSGRQFSNSRSEMNVSTLELGDSALYLCASSLGTGRFTEAFFGQGTRLTVV.

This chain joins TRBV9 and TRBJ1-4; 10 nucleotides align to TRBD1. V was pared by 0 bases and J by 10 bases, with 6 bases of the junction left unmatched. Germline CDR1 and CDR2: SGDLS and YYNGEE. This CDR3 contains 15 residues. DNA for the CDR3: TGTGCCAGCAGCGTAGGAGGACAGGGGGAGAGAAAACTGTTTTTT. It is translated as CASSVGGQGERKLFF.

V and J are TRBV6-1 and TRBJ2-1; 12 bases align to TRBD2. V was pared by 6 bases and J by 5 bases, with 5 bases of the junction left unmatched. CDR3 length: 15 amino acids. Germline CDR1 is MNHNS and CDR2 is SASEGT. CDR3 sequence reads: CASRLGLAGNNEQFF. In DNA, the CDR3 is TGTGCCAGCAGGCTGGGACTAGCGGGTAACAATGAGCAGTTCTTC.

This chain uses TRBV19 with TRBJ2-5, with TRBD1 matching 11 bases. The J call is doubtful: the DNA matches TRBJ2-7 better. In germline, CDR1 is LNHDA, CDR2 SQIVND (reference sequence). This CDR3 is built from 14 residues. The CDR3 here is CASKGDRGSYEQYF. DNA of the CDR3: TGTGCCAGTAAGGGGGACAGGGGGAGTTACGAGCAGTACTTC.

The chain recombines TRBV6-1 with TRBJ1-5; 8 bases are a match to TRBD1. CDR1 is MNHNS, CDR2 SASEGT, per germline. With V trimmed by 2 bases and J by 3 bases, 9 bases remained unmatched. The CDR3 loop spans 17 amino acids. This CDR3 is CASSEMTGATNNQPQHF. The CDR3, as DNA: TGTGCCAGCAGTGAAATGACAGGGGCGACGAACAATCAGCCCCAGCATTTT.

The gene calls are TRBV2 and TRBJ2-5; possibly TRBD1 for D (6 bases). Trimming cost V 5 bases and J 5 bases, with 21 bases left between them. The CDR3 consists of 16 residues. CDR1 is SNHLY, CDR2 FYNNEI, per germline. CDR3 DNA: TGTGCCAGCAGTCCGTATCAGGGGATCACATGGGAGACCCAGTACTTC. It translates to CASSPYQGITWETQYF. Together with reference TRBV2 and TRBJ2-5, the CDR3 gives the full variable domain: EPEVTQTPSHQVTQMGQEVILRCVPISNHLYFYWYRQILGQKVEFLVSFYNNEISEKSEIFDDQFSVERPDGSNFTLKIRSTKLEDSAMYFCASSPYQGITWETQYFGPGTRLLVL.

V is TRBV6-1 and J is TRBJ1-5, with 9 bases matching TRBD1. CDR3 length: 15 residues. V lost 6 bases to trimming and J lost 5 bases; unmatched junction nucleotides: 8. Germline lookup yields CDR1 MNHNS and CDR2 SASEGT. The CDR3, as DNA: TGTGCCAGCAGGGTCCCGGGACAGGGCGATCAGCCCCAGCATTTT. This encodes CASRVPGQGDQPQHF.